One sample yielded the 25 T cell receptor beta chains listed below, sequenced in a study of blood T cell repertoires in COVID-19. Repertoires were generated with immunoSEQ multiplex PCR, while TCRdb's copy carries only in-frame clones and drops some. Of approximately 250,000 clones listed, around 83% are singletons. Sequenced material: peripheral blood. The receptors here all came from a man aged 35 to 55 with acute or convalescent COVID-19.

This chain uses TRBV7-2 with TRBJ2-3; 7 positions agree with TRBD2. The CDR3 totals 15 residues. Germline CDR1 and CDR2: SGHTA and FQGNSA. V dropped 4 bases and J dropped 1; count of bases not matched to a gene: 5. The CDR3 coding sequence is TGTGCCAGCAGCTCCAAGCGGGGAGGCACAGATACGCAGTATTTT. Translated: CASSSKRGGTDTQYF.

In the case of this clone: The junction does not match germline at one end; this may be a read error. For the CDR3, the DNA is TGTGCCAGCAGTCGGGACTCTGGTAACTATGGCTGCACCTTC. It yields the protein CASSRDSGNYGCTF. The chain is built from TRBV5-4 and TRBJ1-2, with D perhaps matching TRBD1 (5 bases). CDR1 is SGHNT, CDR2 YYREEE, per germline (reference sequence). This CDR3 has 14 amino acids.

The V call is TRBV12-3 or TRBV12-4, the J call TRBJ1-2, with D unclear. CDR3 length equals 13 residues. Trimming took off 2 bases at V and 0 bases at J, with 4 bases between the two ends. The CDR3 DNA reads as TGTGCCAGCAGTTTACAGTCTAACTATGGCTACACCTTC. It encodes CASSLQSNYGYTF.

The J gene is TRBJ1-1, the V gene TRBV3-1 (or the pseudogene TRBV3-2), with TRBD1 as a possible D gene (5 bases). This CDR3 is 14 amino acids long. V lost 3 bases and J 4 bases, leaving 12 bases between the germline ends. Germline CDR1 LGHDT, CDR2 YNNKEL (reference sequence). The CDR3 here is CASSHGRGRTEAFF. The CDR3 nucleotides are TGTGCCAGCAGCCATGGGCGGGGACGCACTGAAGCTTTCTTT.

The chain links TRBV5-4 to TRBJ2-4; D remains unclear. This CDR3 contains 14 residues. Deletions cut 4 bases from V and 3 bases from J, with 11 bases between. Looked up from germline, CDR1 is SGHNT and CDR2 is YYREEE (reference sequence). CDR3 residues: CASSPEAVKNIQYF. CDR3 bases: TGTGCCAGCAGCCCAGAGGCAGTCAAAAACATTCAGTACTTC.

The chain links TRBV15 to TRBJ1-2; D possibly corresponds to TRBD1 (6 bases). The CDR3 extends over 12 amino acids. Germline V gives CDR1 LNHNV, CDR2 YYDKDF (reference sequence). V dropped 5 bases and J dropped 6 bases, with 10 bases sitting between them. In DNA form, the CDR3 reads TGTGCCACCAGCCAGGGGCCGGATGGCTACACCTTC. It yields the protein CATSQGPDGYTF.

The chain uses TRBV9 and TRBJ1-5; D might be TRBD1 (5 bases). Per the germline V gene, CDR1 is SGDLS and CDR2 is YYNGEE. The CDR3 covers 15 residues. With 6 bases removed from V and 2 bases from J, the gap between germline ends came to 15 bases. The CDR3 loop is CASTLSWGGNQPQHF. The CDR3 DNA follows: TGTGCCAGCACCCTATCCTGGGGGGGCAATCAGCCCCAGCATTTT.

This clone was counted once. The rearrangement joins TRBV4-2 to TRBJ2-7, with D maybe TRBD2 (7 bases). Trimming pared 3 bases from V and 3 bases from J, leaving 21 bases between. Germline loops: CDR1 LGHNA, CDR2 YNFKEQ. This CDR3 contains 17 residues. This chain's CDR3 is CASSQEGGASRHYEQYF. The DNA for the CDR3 is TGTGCCAGCAGCCAGGAAGGGGGGGCGTCGCGCCACTACGAGCAGTACTTC.

This clone was detected once. The chain couples TRBV27 to TRBJ1-6; maybe TRBD1 (6 bases). This CDR3 has 20 amino acids. V lost 4 bases and J lost 0, with 22 bases in between. Germline assignment: CDR1 MNHEY and CDR2 SMNVEV (reference sequence). Here the CDR3 reads CASSSVRTETFSSYNSPLHF. In DNA form, the CDR3 reads TGTGCCAGCAGTTCAGTCCGGACAGAGACTTTTAGCTCCTATAATTCACCCCTCCACTTT.

The chain has TRBV11-2 and TRBJ2-3; 7 positions agree with TRBD2. V shed 6 bases and J 0 bases; nucleotides not matched to a gene: 15. The germline V gene encodes CDR1 SGHAT and CDR2 FQNNGV. The CDR3 has 18 residues. CDR3 in DNA: TGTGCCAGCAGTTCCTGGTTTAGGCTAGCGGAGAGCACAGATACGCAGTATTTT. Residues: CASSSWFRLAESTDTQYF.

The chain joins TRBV3-1 (or the pseudogene TRBV3-2) to TRBJ1-3; D gene uncertain. CDR1 is LGHDT and CDR2 is YNNKEL in the germline V gene (reference sequence). The CDR3 runs to 14 residues. V was trimmed by 4 bases and J by 4 bases, leaving 11 bases between them. CDR3 nucleotide sequence: TGTGCCAGCAGCCCTGGGCCTGTCGGAAACACCATATATTTT. Its protein product is CASSPGPVGNTIYF.

The chain has TRBV2 and TRBJ1-1; the D is unclear. The CDR3 runs 14 residues. With 4 bases removed from V and 0 bases from J, the gap between germline ends came to 9 bases. Germline lookup yields CDR1 SNHLY and CDR2 FYNNEI. The chain's CDR3 is CASSVESLNTEAFF. CDR3 in DNA: TGTGCCAGCAGTGTTGAGTCTCTGAACACTGAAGCTTTCTTT.

The chain has TRBV3-1 (or the pseudogene TRBV3-2) and TRBJ2-1; maybe TRBD1 (5 bases). Trimming pared 1 base from V and 9 bases from J, leaving 13 bases between. CDR1 LGHDT and CDR2 YNNKEL come from the germline V gene (reference sequence). The CDR3 spans 14 residues. The CDR3 bases are TGTGCCAGCAGCCAAGCCCATAGGGGCTTTGAGCAGTTCTTC. As protein: CASSQAHRGFEQFF.

This sequence joins TRBV7-3 and TRBJ1-1; TRBD1 is a possible D gene (6 bases). This CDR3 region has 15 residues. Per the germline V gene, CDR1 is SGHTA and CDR2 is FQGTGA. Trimming left V 5 bases short and J 5 bases short, with 18 bases between. CDR3 DNA: TGTGCCAGCAGCCCCCAGACAGGCTATAGGACTGAAGCTTTCTTT. It yields the protein CASSPQTGYRTEAFF.

The chain recombines TRBV13 with TRBJ1-4, with D hard to call. This CDR3 is 15 amino acids long. Deletions cut 4 bases from V and 4 bases from J, with 13 bases between. Germline assignment: CDR1 PRHDT and CDR2 FYEKMQ (reference sequence). The CDR3 sequence is CASSSYNLYNEKLFF. DNA of the CDR3: TGTGCCAGCAGCTCGTATAATCTCTATAATGAAAAACTGTTTTTT.

The rearrangement joins TRBV6-4 to TRBJ2-2, with D perhaps TRBD2 (6 bases). Germline CDR1 MRHNA, CDR2 SNTAGT. The length of the CDR3 is 14 residues. V was shortened by 2 bases and J by 4 bases, with 8 bases between the two germline ends. CDR3 sequence reads: CASSDGGTTGELFF. The CDR3 DNA is TGTGCCAGCAGTGACGGGGGGACCACCGGGGAGCTGTTTTTT.

The genes are TRBV6-5 and TRBJ1-1; TRBD1 matches at 7 bases. V lost 0 bases, J lost 2 bases, and 3 bases stayed unmatched. Germline assignment: CDR1 MNHEY and CDR2 SVGAGI. The CDR3 is made up of 15 amino acids. The CDR3 reads CASSYSYRGNTEAFF. The CDR3 DNA is TGTGCCAGCAGTTACTCGTACAGGGGAAACACTGAAGCTTTCTTT.

J is TRBJ1-2 and V is TRBV6-5; 8 bases map to TRBD1. This CDR3 comprises 14 residues. V lost 4 bases to trimming and J lost 8 bases; unmatched junction nucleotides: 9. Germline loops: CDR1 MNHEY, CDR2 SVGAGI. DNA of the CDR3: TGTGCCAGCAGTTCCCCGGCAGGGGGCACGGGCTACACCTTC. Translating it yields CASSSPAGGTGYTF.

The rearrangement uses TRBV18 and TRBJ2-7; D is unclear. Germline assignment: CDR1 KGHSH and CDR2 LQKENI. V dropped 3 bases and J dropped 0 bases, with 9 bases sitting between them. This CDR3 spans 14 amino acids. The DNA of the CDR3 is TGTGCCAGCTCACCCCTACAGAGCTCCTACGAGCAGTACTTC. Protein sequence: CASSPLQSSYEQYF.

J is TRBJ1-4 and V is TRBV5-1, with a weak D call TRBD1 (6 bases). V lost 0 bases, J lost 7 bases, and 7 bases lay in between. The CDR3 length is 13 residues. The germline V gene encodes CDR1 SGHRS and CDR2 YFSETQ. As DNA, the CDR3 is TGCGCCAGCAGCTTGGCGACAGGTGAAAAACTGTTTTTT. Its protein is CASSLATGEKLFF.

The gene calls are TRBV28 and TRBJ1-1; TRBD1 aligns across 7 bases. CDR3 length: 15 amino acids. CDR1 is MDHEN and CDR2 is SYDVKM in the germline V gene. J gave up 3 bases and V 5 bases, and 9 bases lay outside the gene matches. CDR3 DNA sequence: TGTGCCAGCAGTCTAACACAGGGGTCGGACACTGAAGCTTTCTTT. Protein product: CASSLTQGSDTEAFF.

The CDR3 loop reads CASRRRSDRTYEQYF. The CDR3 DNA follows: TGTGCCAGCAGGAGGAGGTCGGACAGAACCTACGAGCAGTACTTC. The J gene is TRBJ2-7, the V gene TRBV6-5; D may be TRBD1 (6 bases). CDR1 and CDR2 from the germline V gene are MNHEY and SVGAGI. The CDR3 totals 15 residues. V gave up 6 bases and J gave up 2 bases, with 17 bases separating them.

The chain links TRBV6-5 to TRBJ1-4; D is undetermined. Trimming cost V 5 bases and J 7 bases, with 17 bases left between them. Per the germline V gene, CDR1 is MNHEY and CDR2 is SVGAGI. This CDR3 comprises 15 residues. CDR3 amino acids: CASSQRGMSGEKLFF. CDR3 nucleotides: TGTGCCAGCAGTCAGCGGGGAATGTCTGGTGAAAAACTGTTTTTT.

The chain combines TRBV5-1 with TRBJ1-1, with 8 bases aligning to TRBD1. The germline gives CDR1 SGHRS, CDR2 YFSETQ. This CDR3 comprises 15 residues. V was pared by 2 bases and J by 1 base, with 4 bases of the junction left unmatched. The CDR3, as DNA: TGCGCCAGCAGCTTATCAGGGGGCGCGAACACTGAAGCTTTCTTT. Translating it yields CASSLSGGANTEAFF. The full variable domain, with the rest looked up from reference TRBV5-1 and TRBJ1-1, is KAGVTQTPRYLIKTRGQQVTLSCSPISGHRSVSWYQQTPGQGLQFLFEYFSETQRNKGNFPGRFSGRQFSNSRSEMNVSTLELGDSALYLCASSLSGGANTEAFFGQGTRLTVV.

This sequence joins TRBV6-5 and TRBJ2-4, with 9 bases lining up with TRBD2. This CDR3 is 14 amino acids long. The J segment lost 4 bases and the V segment lost 4 bases, leaving 2 bases of the junction unmatched. Germline V gene sequence: CDR1 MNHEY, CDR2 SVGAGI. As DNA, the CDR3 is TGTGCCAGCAGTTCCGCGGGGGGGAAAAACATTCAGTACTTC. It translates to CASSSAGGKNIQYF.